One sample yielded the 11 T cell receptor beta chains listed below, sequenced in a study of T cell responses to AZD1222 COVID-19 vaccine. Sequenced by immunoSEQ multiplex PCR; TCRdb stores in-frame clones only, minus some. The sample contains approximately 130,000 clones, nearly 90% of which appear only once. The material was peripheral blood, obtained 28 days after the second AZD1222 dose. Receptors originate from an adult who received the AZD1222 COVID-19 vaccine.

The chain uses TRBV19 and TRBJ2-5; D ambiguous. The CDR3 loop spans 12 amino acids. Germline V CDR1 and CDR2: LNHDA, SQIVND (reference sequence). Trimming left V 7 bases short and J 4 bases short, with 10 bases between. CDR3 sequence: CASTSKGETQYF. For the CDR3, the DNA is TGTGCCAGTACCTCCAAGGGAGAGACCCAGTACTTC.

This chain uses TRBV14 with TRBJ1-6; 7 bases line up with TRBD1. Germline V gives CDR1 SGHDN, CDR2 FVKESK. Germline trimming cut 7 bases from V and 0 bases from J; bases unmatched to any gene: 3. The CDR3 covers 15 residues. The CDR3 DNA reads TGTGCCAGCAACAGGGGAAGCTCCTATAATTCACCCCTCCACTTT. Protein product: CASNRGSSYNSPLHF.

The chain carries TRBV11-3 and TRBJ2-2; 9 bases agree with TRBD1. Germline assignment: CDR1 SGHNT and CDR2 YENEEA. V was clipped by 5 bases and J by 8 bases; unmatched bases: 15. The CDR3 runs 17 residues. The CDR3 spells CASSASPGQGFMGELFF. CDR3 nucleotide sequence: TGTGCCAGCAGCGCATCGCCGGGACAGGGATTTATGGGGGAGCTGTTTTTT. Complete variable domain (other parts from reference TRBV11-3 and TRBJ2-2): EAGVVQSPRYKIIEKKQPVAFWCNPISGHNTLYWYLQNLGQGPELLIRYENEEAVDDSQLPKDRFSAERLKGVDSTLKIQPAELGDSAVYLCASSASPGQGFMGELFFGEGSRLTVL.

The chain joins TRBV28 to TRBJ2-7; the D gene could be TRBD1 or TRBD2 (6 bases each). The length of the CDR3 is 14 residues. Germline CDR1 MDHEN, CDR2 SYDVKM. V lost 2 bases to trimming and J lost 4 bases, with 12 bases between them. The CDR3 nucleotides are TGTGCCAGCAGTTTAAGGGGGGAGGTTTACGAGCAGTACTTC. Amino acids: CASSLRGEVYEQYF.

This clone has a single count. The V call is TRBV7-9, the J call TRBJ2-7; 10 nucleotides match TRBD1. V gave up 5 bases and J gave up 1 base; unmatched junction bases: 5. CDR1 and CDR2 (germline): SEHNR, FQNEAQ (reference sequence). The CDR3 has 15 residues. CDR3 DNA: TGTGCCAGCAGCCTCGGACAGGGGGTATCCTACGAGCAGTACTTC. Its translation is CASSLGQGVSYEQYF. Full variable domain (remainder filled in from reference TRBV7-9 and TRBJ2-7): DTGVSQNPRHKITKRGQNVTFRCDPISEHNRLYWYRQTLGQGPEFLTYFQNEAQLEKSRLLSDRFSAERPKGSFSTLEIQRTEQGDSAMYLCASSLGQGVSYEQYFGPGTRLTVT.

The V call is TRBV2, the J call TRBJ1-5, with a possible D match to TRBD1 (6 bases). The CDR3 loop spans 16 amino acids. Trimming cost V 0 bases and J 3 bases, with 12 bases left between them. The germline gives CDR1 SNHLY, CDR2 FYNNEI. CDR3 DNA sequence: TGTGCCAGCAGTGAAGCAGGGGGGGAATCCAATCAGCCCCAGCATTTT. As protein: CASSEAGGESNQPQHF.

This chain uses TRBV12-3 or TRBV12-4 with TRBJ1-4; D is unclear. The V end lost 5 bases, the J end lost 4 bases, and 8 bases lay between the germline ends. This CDR3 is 13 amino acids long. The CDR3 nucleotides read TGTGCCAGCAGTCCCTATCTTAATGAAAAACTGTTTTTT. The encoded protein is CASSPYLNEKLFF.

The rearrangement uses TRBV28 and TRBJ2-7; no clear D gene. V was clipped by 5 bases and J by 0 bases, with 11 bases between them. The V gene's germline CDR1 is MDHEN and CDR2 SYDVKM. There are 14 residues in the CDR3. The CDR3 sequence is CASSPRRFSYEQYF. The CDR3 coding sequence is TGTGCCAGCAGTCCTCGCCGTTTCTCCTACGAGCAGTACTTC.

The chain joins TRBV4-3 to TRBJ2-1; D is ambiguous. Germline V gives CDR1 LGHNA, CDR2 YSLEER. CDR3 size: 12 residues. V was clipped by 2 bases and J by 9 bases, with 8 bases between them. The CDR3 nucleotides are TGCGCCAGCAGCCAACTTAAGAGTGAGCAGTTCTTC. Encoded protein: CASSQLKSEQFF.

The CDR3: CASRATGSGSLHF. The CDR3 DNA follows: TGTGCCAGCAGAGCTACAGGGTCGGGGTCCCTCCACTTT. The rearrangement uses TRBV6-6 and TRBJ1-6; perhaps TRBD1 as D (6 bases). This CDR3 is 13 amino acids long. The V end lost 6 bases, the J end lost 14 bases, and 17 bases lay between the germline ends. From germline, CDR1 is MNHNY and CDR2 SVGAGI (reference sequence).

The chain combines TRBV3-1 (or the pseudogene TRBV3-2) with TRBJ1-6; perhaps TRBD1 as D (5 bases). CDR3 size: 16 residues. Per germline, CDR1 LGHDT and CDR2 YNNKEL (reference sequence). Trimming pared 0 bases from V and 9 bases from J, leaving 15 bases between. The CDR3 DNA reads TGTGCCAGCAGCCAAGATGGAGGCCAGGGAGGTTCACCCCTCCACTTT. Residues: CASSQDGGQGGSPLHF.